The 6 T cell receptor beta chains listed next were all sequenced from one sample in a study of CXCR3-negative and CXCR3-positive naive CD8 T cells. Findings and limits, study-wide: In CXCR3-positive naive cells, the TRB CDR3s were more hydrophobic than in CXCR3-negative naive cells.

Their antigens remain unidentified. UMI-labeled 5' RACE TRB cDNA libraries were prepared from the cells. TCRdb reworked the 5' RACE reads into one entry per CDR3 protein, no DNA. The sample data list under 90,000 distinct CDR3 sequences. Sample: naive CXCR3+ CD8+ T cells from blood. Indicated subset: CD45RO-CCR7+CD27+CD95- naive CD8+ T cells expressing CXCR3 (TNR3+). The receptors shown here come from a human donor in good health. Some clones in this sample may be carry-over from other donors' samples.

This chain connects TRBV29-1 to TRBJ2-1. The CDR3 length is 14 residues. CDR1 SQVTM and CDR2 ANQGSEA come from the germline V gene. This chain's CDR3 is CSVGPGYSYNEQFF.

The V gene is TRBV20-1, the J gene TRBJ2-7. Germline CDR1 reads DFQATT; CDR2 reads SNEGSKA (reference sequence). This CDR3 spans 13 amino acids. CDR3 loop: CSARDKAVYEQYF.

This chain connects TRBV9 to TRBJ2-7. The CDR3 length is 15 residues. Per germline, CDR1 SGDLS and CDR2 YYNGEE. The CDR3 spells CASSVGVRPDYEQYF.

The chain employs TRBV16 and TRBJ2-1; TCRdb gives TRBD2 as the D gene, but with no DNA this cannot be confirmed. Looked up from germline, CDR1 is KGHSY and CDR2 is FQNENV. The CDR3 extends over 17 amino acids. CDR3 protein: CASSQMTSGSSYNEQFF. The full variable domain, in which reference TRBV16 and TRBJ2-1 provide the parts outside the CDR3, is GEEVAQTPKHLVRGEGQKAKLYCAPIKGHSYVFWYQQVLKNEFKFLISFQNENVFDETGMPKERFSAKCLPNSPCSLEIQATKLEDSAVYFCASSQMTSGSSYNEQFFGPGTRLTVL.

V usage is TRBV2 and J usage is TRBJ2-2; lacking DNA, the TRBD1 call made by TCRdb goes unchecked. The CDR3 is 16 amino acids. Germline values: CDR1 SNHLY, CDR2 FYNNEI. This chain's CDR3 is CASSGWDTTNTGELFF.

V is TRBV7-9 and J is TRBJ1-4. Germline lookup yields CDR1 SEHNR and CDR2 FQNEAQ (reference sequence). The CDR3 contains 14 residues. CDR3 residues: CASSSTSDGEKLFF.